Shown below are 6 T cell receptor beta chains from a single sample sequenced in a study of cytomegalovirus exposure and HLA in healthy donors. The PCR contained 60 Vbeta and 13 Jbeta primers. Data came from immunoSEQ multiplex PCR; TCRdb stores just in-frame clones and leaves some out. The table shows about 150,000 clones, with 70% to 80% occurring only once. The sequencing sample was made of PBMCs. The receptor set was obtained from a human donor in good health.

The chain joins TRBV10-2 to TRBJ2-1; 9 bases are a match to TRBD1. V shed 7 bases, J shed 12 bases, and the junction held 13 bases outside the gene matches. The CDR3 contains 14 residues. The germline CDR1 and CDR2 sequences are WSHSY and SAAADI. CDR3: CASTTGTGTPRQFF. The CDR3 DNA sequence: TGCGCCAGCACGACCGGGACAGGGACCCCTCGGCAGTTCTTC.

CDR3 region: CASSLASGGGYEQYF. The CDR3 DNA sequence: TGCGCCAGCAGCTTGGCCTCAGGGGGCGGATACGAGCAGTACTTC. The gene calls are TRBV5-1 and TRBJ2-5; 8 bases are shared with TRBD1. The better agreement between TRBJ2-7 and the DNA end casts doubt on the J call. CDR1 and CDR2 (germline): SGHRS, YFSETQ. The CDR3 contains 15 residues.

This clone was counted only a few times. The V call is TRBV5-6, the J call TRBJ1-3; TRBD1 matches at 7 bases. Germline CDR1 and CDR2: SGHDT and YYEEEE. This CDR3 has 14 amino acids. V gave up 0 bases and J gave up 8 bases; unmatched junction bases: 5. The CDR3 sequence: CASSLVRGSDTIYF. DNA for the CDR3: TGTGCCAGCAGCTTGGTCAGGGGGTCGGACACCATATATTTT. Combining the CDR3 with reference TRBV5-6 and TRBJ1-3 gives the whole variable domain DAGVTQSPTHLIKTRGQQVTLRCSPKSGHDTVSWYQQALGQGPQFIFQYYEEEERQRGNFPDRFSGHQFPNYSSELNVNALLLGDSALYLCASSLVRGSDTIYFGEGSWLTVV.

The chain has TRBV28 and TRBJ1-2, with D tentatively TRBD1 (6 bases). This CDR3 is built from 14 residues. Germline CDR1 and CDR2: MDHEN and SYDVKM. V shed 0 bases and J shed 8 bases, with 13 bases lying between them. CDR3 in amino acids: CASSLWTGSHGYTF. In DNA form, the CDR3 reads TGTGCCAGCAGTTTATGGACAGGCTCTCACGGCTACACCTTC.

V gene TRBV7-9 combines with J gene TRBJ2-7; a possible D gene is TRBD2 (5 bases). With 8 bases removed from V and 2 bases from J, the gap between germline ends came to 13 bases. Germline CDR1 reads SEHNR; CDR2 reads FQNEAQ (reference sequence). This CDR3 is built from 13 residues. CDR3 in amino acids: CASRGPNTYEQYF. The CDR3, as DNA: TGTGCCAGCCGGGGTCCTAACACCTACGAGCAGTACTTC.

The V call is TRBV28, the J call TRBJ1-1; D is uncertain. The CDR3 extends over 12 amino acids. V dropped 6 bases and J dropped 3 bases, with 8 bases sitting between them. The germline gives CDR1 MDHEN, CDR2 SYDVKM. The CDR3 loop is CASRVVDTEAFF. The CDR3 nucleotides read TGTGCCAGCAGGGTAGTAGACACTGAAGCTTTCTTT.